This TCR beta chain was obtained from a study of blood T cells in healthy people across ages. The donors, all healthy, were Caucasians living in Russia, aged roughly 6 to 90. Donors gave around 10 milliliters of peripheral blood apiece. Germline V CDR1 and CDR2: SGHTA, FQGNSA. Losses at the gene ends were 1 base for V and 6 bases for J; bases not matched to a gene: 21. The CDR3 extends over 20 amino acids. Primed by a sample-barcoded 5' primer and a J-beta primer mix, a second PCR proceeded for roughly 7 to 12 cycles. TCRdb re-derived calls from the 5' RACE reads in MiXCR, one entry per CDR3 protein. The sample carries some 700,000 distinct CDR3 sequences, more than 40% recorded once.

The V gene is TRBV7-2, the J gene TRBJ1-5; TRBD1 matches 7 bases. The receptor's source is a woman aged 60 to 75 in good health. Sequencing was carried out using blood. The CDR3 DNA sequence: TGTGCCAGCAGCTTAGTCCGGCTGAATTGGGACAGATGGCGGGTTCAGCCCCAGCATTTT. It specifies CASSLVRLNWDRWRVQPQHF.